This note documents a single TCR beta chain sequence. What this receptor recognizes is not known. Per-base qualities were not stored, and no clone one base away is much larger. TCRbeta CDR3 regions were amplified from genomic DNA by means of the immunoSEQ Assay, a bias-controlled multiplex PCR. The authors' analysis ran thus. Within the assay, amplification of reference gene primers was used to estimate how many nucleated cells each sample contained. To quantify the absolute abundance of each unique TCRbeta CDR3 rearrangement, sequence reads were collapsed and filtered. For each sample, productive Simpson clonality was calculated as the square root of Simpson's diversity index across productive rearrangements. The immuneACCESS repertoire file appears here via TCRdb, limited to in-frame rearrangements. These files lack a portion of the clones; in checked studies, under half of the deficit traces to unresolved V genes, and the cause of the others is not known. The V and J calls and the clone size are those of that table, but D and trimming were determined from the DNA. The sample table lists 75,000 to 90,000 clones, approximately 89% of them with a count of one. The ten largest clones add up to roughly 6.1% of the sample.

These data originate in a study of blood T cell repertoires in COVID-19 (dated by TCRdb to 2018 to 2020). About the study as a whole: The collaborator samples originated in the United States, Italy and Spain and spanned the acute and convalescent phases of COVID-19. The material from the prospective study consisted of cDNA or gDNA derived from T cells, B-cell-depleted T cells, or PBMCs. Deeply sampled blood TCRbeta repertoires from subjects exposed to, actively infected with, or recovered from COVID-19 were included in the dataset. The repertoires were released in a freely available public database meant as a resource for research on the immune response to SARS-CoV-2. The samples were drawn from the first 160 participants of the ongoing ImmuneRACE study and from 950 to 1,500 subjects provided by 6 global collaborators. Sample metadata almost always included a de-identified subject ID, COVID-19 status, age in years and sex. Where available, HLA class I and class II types were taken from metadata supplied by the sample provider and were not determined by assay-based typing.

A distance of 8 bases separates the germline ends of V and J, which lose 2 bases and 1 base respectively. The CDR3 contains 14 residues, cysteine and phenylalanine counted. CDR3 DNA only is kept here, 42 bases in frame from base 1. The germline V gene sets CDR1 to MNHEY and CDR2 to SVGAGI. The collaborating institutions used their own protocols to collect whole blood in K2EDTA tubes. For TCRbeta analysis, collaborators shipped samples in one of three forms: frozen whole blood, isolated PBMCs, or DNA extracted from either of those sample types. Results the study describes overall, beyond this receptor: The amount of clinical and demographic metadata varied by source and participant and was provided uncurated.

The sample was peripheral blood. Recombination joined TRBV6-5 with TRBJ1-1, with the D gene call left open. The receptor was derived from a human donor in a cohort sampled during active COVID-19. The CDR3 region reads CASSYEGRNTEAFF. The bases are TGTGCCAGCAGTTACGAGGGAAGGAACACTGAAGCTTTCTTT.